In this sample, the clone carrying this T cell receptor beta chain turned up once. The sample belongs to a study of blood T cell repertoires in COVID-19. Source study methods: The assay estimated nucleated cells by amplifying reference gene primers. Profiling relied on immunoSEQ multiplex PCR, and the TCRdb table lists in-frame clones only, not all of them. D and trimming come from the DNA, and the V and J calls and clone size come from that table. The sample has about 85,000 clones, nearly 90% seen once. Sample: peripheral blood. The receptor was isolated from a woman older than 75 with active or convalescent COVID-19.

The CDR3 sequence is CASSASRGSYNEQFF. DNA for the CDR3: TGTGCCAGCAGCGCCTCACGGGGTTCCTACAATGAGCAGTTCTTC. J is TRBJ2-1 and V is TRBV9; the D gene is possibly TRBD2 (5 bases). The CDR3 is 15 residues long. V shed 3 bases and J shed 1 base, with 11 bases lying between them. Germline V gives CDR1 SGDLS, CDR2 YYNGEE. The full variable domain, rest sourced from reference TRBV9 and TRBJ2-1, is DSGVTQTPKHLITATGQRVTLRCSPRSGDLSVYWYQQSLDQGLQFLIQYYNGEERAKGNILERFSAQQFPDLHSELNLSSLELGDSALYFCASSASRGSYNEQFFGPGTRLTVL.